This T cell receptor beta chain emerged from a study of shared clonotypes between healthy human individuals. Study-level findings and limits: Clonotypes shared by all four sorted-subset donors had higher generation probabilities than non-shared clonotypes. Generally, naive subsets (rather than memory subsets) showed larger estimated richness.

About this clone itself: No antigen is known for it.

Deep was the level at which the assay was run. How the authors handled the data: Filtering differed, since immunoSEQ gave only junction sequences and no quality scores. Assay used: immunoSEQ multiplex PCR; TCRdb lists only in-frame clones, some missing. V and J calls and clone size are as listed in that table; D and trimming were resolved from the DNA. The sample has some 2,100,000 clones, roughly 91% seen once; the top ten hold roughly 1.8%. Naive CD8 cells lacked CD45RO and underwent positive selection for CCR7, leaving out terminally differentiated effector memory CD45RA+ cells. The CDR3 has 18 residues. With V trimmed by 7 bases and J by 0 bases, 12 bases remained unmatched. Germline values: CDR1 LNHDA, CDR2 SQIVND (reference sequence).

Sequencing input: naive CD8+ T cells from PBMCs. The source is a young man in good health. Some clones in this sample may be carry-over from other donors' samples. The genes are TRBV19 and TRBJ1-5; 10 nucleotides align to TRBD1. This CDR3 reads CASTGQGEVPYSNQPQHF. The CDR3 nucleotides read TGTGCCAGTACCGGACAGGGGGAAGTTCCATATAGCAATCAGCCCCAGCATTTT.